This T cell receptor (beta chain) was sequenced during a study of T cells in Graves' hyperthyroidism and ophthalmopathy. Study context: Before treatment of any kind, peripheral blood was taken at initial diagnosis.

This clonotype was seen ten or more times. What it binds is unknown. TCR beta CDR3 regions were amplified from RNA. The HTBI set primed first-round TCR CDR3 RT-PCR. Each CDR3 protein gets one entry after TCRdb re-called the multiplex PCR reads with MiXCR. Here the sample spans approximately 430,000 distinct CDR3 sequences, about a sixth being singletons. The germline CDR1 and CDR2 sequences are MNHNS and SASEGT. V lost 4 bases and J lost 9; bases outside the gene matches: 9. The length of the CDR3 is 16 residues. The study, taken as a whole, reports: Model predictions of ophthalmopathy came a median approximately 6.5 months before onset. Ophthalmopathy could be told apart from stable hyperthyroidism with a 13 V-J model. Among clonotypes expanded in thyroid above 0.001, most were also found in blood.

The TCR comes from a woman aged 18-29 years with Graves' hyperthyroidism. The sequenced sample was blood. The genes are TRBV6-1 and TRBJ2-7, with 16 bases identical to TRBD2. The CDR3 loop is CASSGGTSGRATGQYF. For the CDR3, the DNA is TGTGCCAGCAGTGGAGGGACTAGCGGGAGGGCCACCGGGCAGTACTTC.